This T cell receptor beta chain was found in a study of blood T cell repertoires in COVID-19. On the study more broadly: Samples representing acute and convalescent COVID-19 were sourced from the United States, Italy and Spain. The analysed material was cDNA or gDNA that came from T cells, B-cell-depleted T cells, or PBMCs.

The CDR3 loop spans 13 amino acids. V lost 4 bases to trimming and J lost 5 bases; unmatched junction nucleotides: 3. Germline V gene data show CDR1 as MDHEN and CDR2 as SYDVKM. Original handling: From reference gene primer amplification, estimates of nucleated cell counts were derived. Sequenced by immunoSEQ multiplex PCR; TCRdb stores in-frame clones only, minus some. V and J calls and clone size are copied from that table; D and trimming were computed from the DNA. Altogether about 380,000 clones are present, roughly 77% being singletons, with the ten largest covering approximately 1%. Input material: peripheral blood. This TCR was sampled from a human donor with acute or convalescent COVID-19. The donor label of this sample is uncertain. This chain links TRBV28 with TRBJ1-2; TRBD1 aligns across 8 bases. CDR3 sequence (DNA): TGTGCCAGCAGTTACCAGGGGGCGTATGGCTACACCTTC. The encoded protein is CASSYQGAYGYTF.